This T cell receptor (beta chain) was recorded in a study of blood T cell repertoires in COVID-19. Shortly before study entry, within 2 weeks, exposed participants had met a COVID-19 case. Using immunoSEQ multiplex PCR, the repertoire was profiled, and TCRdb retains in-frame clones only, with some absent. The sample contains 230,000 or so clones, 80% to 90% of which appear only once. The J segment lost 5 bases and the V segment lost 8 bases, leaving 2 bases of the junction unmatched. Germline V lookup: CDR1 MDHEN, CDR2 SYDVKM. The CDR3 has 13 amino acids. This chain uses TRBV28 with TRBJ1-6, with 8 bases that match TRBD1. The sequencing input was PBMCs or T cells enriched from blood (not recorded which). The TCR originated in a woman in her forties or fifties who had been exposed to COVID-19. The CDR3 DNA is TGTGCCAGCCAGGACAGGGATAATTCACCCCTCCACTTT. Translated: CASQDRDNSPLHF.